This T cell receptor beta chain was sequenced during a study of T cells after yellow fever vaccination. The CDR3 contains 18 residues. Trimming removed 1 base from V and 2 bases from J; junction bases left unmatched: 8. Germline V gene lookup returns CDR1 LNHNV and CDR2 YYDKDF (reference sequence). This clonotype was recorded a few times. TCRdb called the 5' RACE reads again in MiXCR, with one record for every CDR3 protein. The sample has under 550,000 distinct CDR3 sequences, just over 20% seen once. The sample here was PBMCs, taken 20 to 25 days after the first yellow fever vaccination. This clonotype was sampled from a man aged 18 to 30 who received the YFV17D yellow fever vaccine. The chain is built from TRBV15 and TRBJ1-5; 10 bases match TRBD1. The CDR3 loop is CATSRASGTGVGNQPQHF. CDR3 nucleotides: TGTGCCACCAGCAGAGCCTCAGGGACAGGGGTAGGCAATCAGCCCCAGCATTTT.